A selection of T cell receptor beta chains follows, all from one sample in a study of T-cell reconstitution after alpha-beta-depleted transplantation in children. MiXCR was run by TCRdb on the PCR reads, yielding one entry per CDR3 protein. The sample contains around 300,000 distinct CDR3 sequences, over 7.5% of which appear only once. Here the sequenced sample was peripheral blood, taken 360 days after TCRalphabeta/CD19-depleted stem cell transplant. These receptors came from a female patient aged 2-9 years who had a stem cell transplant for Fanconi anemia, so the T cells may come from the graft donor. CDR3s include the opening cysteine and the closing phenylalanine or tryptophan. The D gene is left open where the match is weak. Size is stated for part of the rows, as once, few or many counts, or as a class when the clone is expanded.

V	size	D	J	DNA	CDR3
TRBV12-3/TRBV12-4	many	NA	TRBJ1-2	TGTGCCAGCAGTTTGACAGTAGGTGCCTACACCTTC	CASSLTVGAYTF
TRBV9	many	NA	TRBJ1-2	TGTGCCAGCAGCGTGACCCCTTACTATGGCTACACCTTC	CASSVTPYYGYTF
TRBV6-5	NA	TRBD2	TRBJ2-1	TGTGCCAGCAGTTACTCGACTAGCGGGAAACATGAGCAGTTCTTC	CASSYSTSGKHEQFF
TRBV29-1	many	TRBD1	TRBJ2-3	TGCAGCGTTCTCGGACAGGGCTCAGGGGATACGCAGTATTTT	CSVLGQGSGDTQYF
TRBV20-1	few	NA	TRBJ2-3	TGCAGTGCTAGAGATGGGGCTCGCACAGATACGCAGTATTTT	CSARDGARTDTQYF
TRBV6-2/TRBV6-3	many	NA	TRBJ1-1	TGTGCCAGCACTCCTTCTGAGGGGGGGCCTAGCACTGAAGCTTTCTTT	CASTPSEGGPSTEAFF
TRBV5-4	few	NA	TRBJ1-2	TGTGCCAGCAGCTTGTGGGGAAATGGCTACACCTTC	CASSLWGNGYTF
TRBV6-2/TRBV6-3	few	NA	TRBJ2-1	TGTGCCAGCAGCCACAGCTGGAGCTCCTACAATGAGCAGTTCTTC	CASSHSWSSYNEQFF
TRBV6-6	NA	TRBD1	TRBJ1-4	TGTGCCAGCAGTTACAGGGGGCATGAAAAACTGTTTTTT	CASSYRGHEKLFF
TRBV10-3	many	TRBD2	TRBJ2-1	TGTGCCATCTCTCCTAGCGGAACCAACAATGAGCAGTTCTTC	CAISPSGTNNEQFF
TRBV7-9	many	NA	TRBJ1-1	TGTGCCAGCAGCTTACAGGGCGGCAGGATGAACACTGAAGCTTTCTTT	CASSLQGGRMNTEAFF
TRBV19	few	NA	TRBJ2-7	TGTGCCAGTAAGGGCGGGCAGGCTAGCTCCTACGAGCAGTACTTC	CASKGGQASSYEQYF
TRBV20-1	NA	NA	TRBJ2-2	TGCAGTGCTCCCAGGGCAGACACCGGGGAGCTGTTTTTT	CSAPRADTGELFF
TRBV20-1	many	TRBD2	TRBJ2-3	TGCAGTGCTAAGAGGGCGGGAGTCACAGATACGCAGTATTTT	CSAKRAGVTDTQYF
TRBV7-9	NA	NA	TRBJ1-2	TGTGCCAGCAGCTTAGAGGCGGGAGGCTATGGCTACACCTTC	CASSLEAGGYGYTF
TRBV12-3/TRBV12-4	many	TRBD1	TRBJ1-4	TGTGCCAGCAGGAGGGACAGGCCAAATGAAAAACTGTTTTTT	CASRRDRPNEKLFF
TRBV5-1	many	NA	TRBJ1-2	TGCGCCAGCAGCCGTTACCGGGTTACCTATGGCTACACCTTC	CASSRYRVTYGYTF
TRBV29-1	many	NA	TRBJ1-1	TGCAGCGGACTGGTCGCGAACACTGAAGCTTTCTTT	CSGLVANTEAFF
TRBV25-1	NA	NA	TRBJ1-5	TGTGCCAGCAGTGGGGGCCATCAGCCCCAGCATTTT	CASSGGHQPQHF